This T cell receptor beta chain was recovered during a study of T cells in Graves' hyperthyroidism and ophthalmopathy. Broader study findings: Before onset, by a median of about six months, the model predicted ophthalmopathy. The blood repertoire included most of the expanded thyroid clonotypes above 0.001.

This clonotype was found many times. Its antigen is not known. The V and J ends lost 6 bases and 6 bases, in that order; junction bases with no gene match: 9. The CDR3 length is 15 residues. Germline V CDR1 and CDR2: DFQATT, SNEGSKA (reference sequence). Diagnoses were established using clinical symptoms, serum thyroxine and TRAb, thyroid ultrasound and orbital computed tomography. Researchers took RNA transcripts and amplified the TCR beta CDR3 regions from them. TCR CDR3 underwent first-round RT-PCR with the HTBI primer set. TCRdb reprocessed the multiplex PCR reads with MiXCR, giving one entry per CDR3 protein. The sample includes 500,000 to 750,000 distinct CDR3 sequences, around 16% of them seen just once.

The clonotype was recovered from a woman aged 25 to 45 with Graves' hyperthyroidism. The sample consisted of blood. This chain connects TRBV20-1 to TRBJ2-1, with 12 bases identical to TRBD2. As DNA, the CDR3 is TGCAGTGCCAGAACCGGACTAGCGGGACTCAATGAGCAGTTCTTC. It encodes CSARTGLAGLNEQFF.